A selection of T cell receptor beta chains follows, all from one sample in a study of cytomegalovirus exposure and HLA in healthy donors. Generated by immunoSEQ multiplex PCR, the TCRdb table keeps only in-frame clones and is missing some. The sample has under 200,000 clones, approximately 84% seen once; the top ten hold roughly 6.3%. Sample: PBMCs. The origin of the receptors is a male donor in good health and CMV-seropositive. CDR3s include the opening cysteine and the closing phenylalanine or tryptophan. Each record gives: J gene, D gene, V gene, clone size, CDR3 protein, CDR3 DNA. D genes are given only for firm matches. Clone size is shown for a subset of rows, as once, few, many or a class of expanded clone.

TRBJ2-2 . TRBV9 . CASSERGTIGELFF TGTGCCAGCAGCGAAAGGGGCACTATTGGGGAGCTGTTTTTT
TRBJ2-2 . TRBV11-2 . CASSSGQRSDTGELFF TGTGCCAGCAGCTCTGGACAGAGGTCAGACACCGGGGAGCTGTTTTTT
TRBJ2-2 TRBD2 TRBV9 . CASSVAWTSGPATGELFF TGTGCCAGCAGCGTAGCTTGGACTAGCGGGCCTGCCACCGGGGAGCTGTTTTTT
TRBJ2-2 . TRBV7-2 . CASSYSTNTGELFF TGTGCCAGCAGCTATTCTACGAACACCGGGGAGCTGTTTTTT
TRBJ1-1 . TRBV28 . CASSSPWGGGGTEAFF TGTGCCAGCAGTTCCCCTTGGGGGGGCGGTGGCACTGAAGCTTTCTTT
TRBJ2-5 TRBD1 TRBV18 . CASSPGQGGHETQYF TGTGCCAGCTCACCCGGACAGGGCGGACACGAGACCCAGTACTTC
TRBJ1-2 TRBD1 TRBV19 . CASSIETGGYGYTF TGTGCCAGTAGTATAGAAACAGGGGGGTATGGCTACACCTTC
TRBJ1-1 . TRBV5-1 . CASSPRGNTEAFF TGCGCCAGCAGCCCTAGGGGGAACACTGAAGCTTTCTTT
TRBJ2-3 . TRBV2 . CAIVDSTF TGTGCCATCGTGGACAGTACCTTT
TRBJ2-1 . TRBV4-1 few CASSQEGDSNNEQFF TGCGCCAGCAGCCAAGAGGGGGACTCCAACAATGAGCAGTTCTTC
TRBJ1-2 . TRBV14 . CASSQTGITGYTF TGTGCCAGCAGCCAAACAGGGATTACCGGCTACACCTTC
TRBJ2-6 . TRBV27 once CASSLEIPGANVLTF TGTGCCAGCAGCCTAGAGATACCTGGGGCCAACGTCCTGACTTTC
TRBJ2-7 . TRBV5-1 . CASSFEGSSYEQYF TGCGCCAGCAGCTTTGAGGGTAGCTCCTACGAGCAGTACTTC
TRBJ1-3 . TRBV5-6 many CASSLETAGGNTIYF TGTGCCAGCAGCCTCGAAACTGCAGGGGGAAACACCATATATTTT
TRBJ2-2 TRBD2 TRBV25-1 . CASSDYGRAPTGELFF TGTGCCAGCAGTGATTACGGGAGGGCCCCAACCGGGGAGCTGTTTTTT
TRBJ2-3 . TRBV25-1 few CASTLSQGKDTQYF TGTGCCAGCACCCTAAGCCAGGGGAAGGATACGCAGTATTTT
TRBJ1-5 . TRBV7-2 . CASSQVQGLGNQPQHF TGTGCCAGCAGCCAAGTTCAGGGTCTCGGCAATCAGCCCCAGCATTTT
TRBJ2-2 . TRBV30 . CAKGFTNTELFF TGCGCCAAGGGGTTTACCAACACCGAGCTGTTTTTT
TRBJ1-5 TRBD1 TRBV25-1 . CASSEATGANQPQHF TGTGCCAGCAGTGAAGCGACAGGGGCCAATCAGCCCCAGCATTTT
TRBJ2-2 . TRBV4-1 . CASEADTGELFF TGCGCCAGCGAAGCGGACACCGGGGAGCTGTTTTTT
TRBJ2-3 . TRBV7-6 . CASSKSSDTDTQYF TGTGCCAGCAGCAAGTCTAGCGACACAGATACGCAGTATTTT
TRBJ2-2 TRBD2 TRBV19 . CASSIAGGGELFF TGTGCCAGTAGTATAGCGGGAGGCGGGGAGCTGTTTTTT
TRBJ1-1 TRBD1 TRBV13 . CASSGIGTGDTEAFF TGTGCCAGCAGCGGAATCGGGACAGGAGACACTGAAGCTTTCTTT
TRBJ1-2 TRBD1 TRBV11-3 . CASSLAGTANYGYTF TGTGCCAGCAGCTTAGCTGGGACAGCTAACTATGGCTACACCTTC
TRBJ2-2 TRBD2 TRBV19 . CASTVAGGQELFF TGTGCCAGTACTGTAGCGGGAGGGCAGGAGCTGTTTTTT
TRBJ2-7 . TRBV28 few CAISSGSGVHEQYF TGTGCCATCAGCTCCGGGTCAGGGGTGCACGAGCAGTACTTC
TRBJ2-2 TRBD2 TRBV7-3 . CASSLDPIAGGDTGELFF TGTGCCAGCAGCTTAGACCCGATCGCGGGAGGGGACACCGGGGAGCTGTTTTTT
TRBJ1-2 TRBD1 TRBV29-1 . CSVSGQNYGYTF TGCAGCGTCTCGGGACAGAACTATGGCTACACCTTC
TRBJ1-3 . TRBV7-9 . CASSPDHSGGYSGNTIYF TGTGCCAGCAGCCCAGACCATTCGGGGGGCTATTCCGGAAACACCATATATTTT
TRBJ1-2 TRBD1 TRBV4-2 once CASSQESRGQGYTF TGTGCCAGCAGCCAAGAATCGAGGGGGCAGGGCTACACCTTC
TRBJ2-7 . TRBV20-1 . CSARDLGEQYF TGCAGTGCTAGAGATTTGGGCGAGCAGTACTTC
TRBJ2-7 . TRBV29-1 . CSVEAQDRTTTYEQYF TGCAGCGTTGAAGCCCAAGACAGGACAACTACGTACGAGCAGTACTTC
TRBJ1-1 . TRBV29-1 . CSVLDRPGAFF TGCAGCGTTTTAGACAGGCCGGGAGCTTTCTTT
TRBJ1-3 TRBD1 TRBV19 . CASSIPGQGLSGNTIYF TGTGCCAGTAGTATACCGGGACAGGGGCTCTCTGGAAACACCATATATTTT
TRBJ2-3 . TRBV6-4 . CASSAGYSDTQYF TGTGCCAGCAGTGCCGGGTACTCAGATACGCAGTATTTT
TRBJ1-5 . TRBV5-1 . CASSLGDTYSNQPQHF TGCGCCAGCAGCTTGGGCGACACTTATAGCAATCAGCCCCAGCATTTT
TRBJ1-1 TRBD1 TRBV27 . CASSYRDRGLSEAFF TGTGCCAGCAGCTACCGGGACAGGGGGCTATCTGAAGCTTTCTTT
TRBJ2-2 TRBD1 TRBV5-1 once CASSQQGSTGELFF TGCGCCAGCAGCCAACAGGGGTCCACCGGGGAGCTGTTTTTT
TRBJ1-2 . TRBV2 . CASRPWPPNYGYTF TGTGCCAGCAGGCCGTGGCCCCCTAACTATGGCTACACCTTC
TRBJ1-2 . TRBV30 . CAWGGLYGYTF TGTGCCTGGGGGGGACTGTACGGCTACACCTTC
TRBJ2-7 . TRBV4-1 once CASSQEGWGDRTYEQYF TGCGCCAGCAGCCAAGAAGGGTGGGGGGACAGAACCTACGAGCAGTACTTC